The subject of this entry is one T cell receptor (beta chain). Its antigen is still unknown. The entry originates in a study of cytomegalovirus exposure and HLA in healthy donors. Researchers ran the PCR with 60 Vbeta and 13 Jbeta primers. The protocol was immunoSEQ multiplex PCR, while the TCRdb copy is restricted to in-frame clones and leaves out a portion. Of under 110,000 clones detected, about four fifths appear once; the ten largest clones hold 1.9%. Germline V gene data show CDR1 as SGHRS and CDR2 as YFSETQ. The V gene lost 2 bases and the J gene lost 3 bases, with 6 bases spanning the gap. CDR3 size: 12 residues. Study-wide results and limits: TCR sequences were mostly rare, though some public TCRs occurred in many donors. The authors confirmed in vitro that a few CMV-associated chains were specific for CMV antigens.

The chain links TRBV5-1 to TRBJ2-7; possible D gene TRBD1, 6 bases. The receptor was derived from a middle-aged woman in good health and CMV-seronegative. Specimen: PBMCs. In nucleotides, the CDR3 is TGCGCCAGCAGCTTAGGGGGCTACGAGCAGTACTTC. Translating gives CASSLGGYEQYF.